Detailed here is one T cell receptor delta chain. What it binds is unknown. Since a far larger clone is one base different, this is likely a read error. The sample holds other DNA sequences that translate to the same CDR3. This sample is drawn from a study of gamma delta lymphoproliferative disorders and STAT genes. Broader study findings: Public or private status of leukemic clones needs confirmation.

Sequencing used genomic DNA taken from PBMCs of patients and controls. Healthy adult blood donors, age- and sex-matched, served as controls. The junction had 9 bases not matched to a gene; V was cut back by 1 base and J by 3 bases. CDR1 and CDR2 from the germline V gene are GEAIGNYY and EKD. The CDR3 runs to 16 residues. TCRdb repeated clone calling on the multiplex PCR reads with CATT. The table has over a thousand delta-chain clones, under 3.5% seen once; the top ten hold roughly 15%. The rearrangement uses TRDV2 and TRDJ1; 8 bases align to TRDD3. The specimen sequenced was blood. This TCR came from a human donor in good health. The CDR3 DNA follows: TGTGCCTGTGACACTGTGGGTACTGGGGGGTCCGATAAACTCATCTTT. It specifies CACDTVGTGGSDKLIF.